Each of the 29 T cell receptor beta chains below was sequenced from the same sample in a study of cytomegalovirus exposure and HLA in healthy donors. Sequencing was performed with immunoSEQ multiplex PCR; in TCRdb, only in-frame clones are kept and a portion is missing. Here the sample spans under 150,000 clones, roughly nine tenths being singletons. Sequencing input: PBMCs. Every receptor here comes from a man between 18 and 29 years old in good health and CMV-seronegative.

The chain uses TRBV6-4 and TRBJ2-1; 11 nucleotides align to TRBD2. Germline CDR1 is MRHNA and CDR2 is SNTAGT. The CDR3 spans 15 residues. With V trimmed by 3 bases and J by 3 bases, 1 base remained unmatched. CDR3 sequence reads: CASSETSGDYNEQFF. The CDR3 region has the DNA TGTGCCAGCAGTGAGACTAGCGGGGACTACAATGAGCAGTTCTTC.

In this sample, this clone turned up a few times. V and J are TRBV30 and TRBJ2-1; TRBD2 aligns across 9 bases. The germline V gene has CDR1 GTSNPN and CDR2 SVGIG (reference sequence). CDR3 size: 12 residues. V gave up 8 bases and J gave up 8 bases; unmatched junction bases: 7. The CDR3 region has the DNA TGTGCCGGAAGGACTAGCGTAGATGAGCAGTTCTTC. It specifies CAGRTSVDEQFF. Looking up the rest from reference TRBV30 and TRBJ2-1 gives the full variable domain: SQTIHQWPATLVQPVGSPLSLECTVEGTSNPNLYWYRQAAGRGLQLLFYSVGIGQISSEVPQNLSASRPQDRQFILSSKKLLLSDSGFYLCAGRTSVDEQFFGPGTRLTVL.

V and J are TRBV5-1 and TRBJ1-2; TRBD1 agrees at 8 bases. The CDR3 loop spans 13 amino acids. Germline V gene sequence: CDR1 SGHRS, CDR2 YFSETQ. After removal of 6 bases from V and 6 bases from J, the junction contained 7 bases not matched to a gene. The CDR3 region is CASNQGQADGYTF. The CDR3, as DNA: TGCGCCAGCAACCAGGGACAGGCGGATGGCTACACCTTC.

The V call is TRBV9, the J call TRBJ2-5; 8 bases align to TRBD2. The J segment lost 1 base and the V segment lost 4 bases, leaving 6 bases of the junction unmatched. Germline V gene sequence: CDR1 SGDLS, CDR2 YYNGEE. The CDR3 spans 15 residues. This CDR3 reads CASSKTGGPQETQYF. In nucleotides, the CDR3 is TGTGCCAGCAGCAAGACGGGGGGGCCCCAAGAGACCCAGTACTTC.

The V gene is TRBV4-1, the J gene TRBJ1-4, with 9 bases aligning to TRBD1. Germline V CDR1 and CDR2: MGHRA, YSYEKL. The CDR3 is made up of 17 amino acids. Trimming took 1 base from V and 6 from J; bases not matched to a gene: 9. In DNA form, the CDR3 reads TGCGCCAGCAGCCAAGGACTCCGGGACAGGGCCCATGAAAAACTGTTTTTT. It codes for CASSQGLRDRAHEKLFF.

The DNA for the CDR3 is TGTGCCAGCAGTTACTCGATCCCGGGGAACACTGAAGCTTTCTTT. It encodes CASSYSIPGNTEAFF. This chain connects TRBV6-6 to TRBJ1-1; no clear D gene. CDR1 is MNHNY and CDR2 is SVGAGI in the germline V gene (reference sequence). V lost 0 bases, J lost 1 base, and 9 bases lay in between. There are 15 residues in the CDR3.

This clone was counted a single time. V usage is TRBV2 and J usage is TRBJ2-5, with TRBD2 matching 10 bases. Trimming at V came to 4 bases and at J to 2 bases, leaving 4 bases not matched to a gene. The germline CDR1 and CDR2 sequences are SNHLY and FYNNEI. The CDR3 is 15 amino acids. Written as DNA, the CDR3 is TGTGCCAGCAGTGGTCAGCGGGGGGGGCAAGAGACCCAGTACTTC. Amino acids: CASSGQRGGQETQYF.

The genes are TRBV18 and TRBJ2-2; D uncertain. V was trimmed by 3 bases and J by 7 bases, leaving 9 bases between them. Germline CDR1 is KGHSH and CDR2 is LQKENI. The CDR3 runs to 13 residues. The CDR3 DNA follows: TGTGCCAGCTCACCGGTAGCCCTCGGGGAGCTGTTTTTT. Amino acid sequence: CASSPVALGELFF. The whole variable domain, filled in from reference TRBV18 and TRBJ2-2, reads NAGVMQNPRHLVRRRGQEARLRCSPMKGHSHVYWYRQLPEEGLKFMVYLQKENIIDESGMPKERFSAEFPKEGPSILRIQQVVRGDSAAYFCASSPVALGELFFGEGSRLTVL.

The genes are TRBV27 and TRBJ1-2; 7 bases are a match to TRBD1. The CDR3 has 16 residues. With 6 bases clipped from V and 0 bases from J, the junction kept 10 bases outside the gene matches. In germline, CDR1 is MNHEY, CDR2 SMNVEV (reference sequence). The CDR3 loop reads CASSPRGAISNYGYTF. In DNA form, the CDR3 reads TGTGCCAGCAGCCCCAGGGGGGCGATCTCTAACTATGGCTACACCTTC.

This clone came up once. The chain joins TRBV5-1 to TRBJ2-6; maybe TRBD1 (6 bases). This CDR3 spans 17 amino acids. Per the germline V gene, CDR1 is SGHRS and CDR2 is YFSETQ. Between the trimmed V and J ends, which lost 4 bases and 0 bases, there was a span of 14 bases. CDR3 sequence reads: CASSPGTFHSGANVLTF. The DNA for the CDR3 is TGCGCCAGCAGCCCCGGGACATTCCACTCTGGGGCCAACGTCCTGACTTTC.

The chain combines TRBV6-5 with TRBJ2-7; TRBD1 might be the D (6 bases). Germline V gene lookup returns CDR1 MNHEY and CDR2 SVGAGI. Trimming cost V 6 bases and J 1 base, with 13 bases left between them. The CDR3 contains 14 residues. The CDR3 is CASRRQVWSYEQYV. DNA for the CDR3: TGTGCCAGCAGGAGACAGGTCTGGTCCTACGAGCAGTACGTC.

The chain couples TRBV9 to TRBJ1-4; no firm D call. Germline values: CDR1 SGDLS, CDR2 YYNGEE. CDR3 length equals 14 residues. Trimming pared 0 bases from V and 3 bases from J, leaving 6 bases between. The CDR3 region is CASSVGHPNEKLFF. The CDR3, as DNA: TGTGCCAGCAGCGTAGGACACCCTAATGAAAAACTGTTTTTT.

This clone was observed once. The J gene is TRBJ2-7, the V gene TRBV18, with 8 nucleotides matching TRBD1. The length of the CDR3 is 14 residues. V gave up 6 bases and J gave up 0 bases; unmatched junction bases: 4. Germline CDR1 reads KGHSH; CDR2 reads LQKENI. CDR3 in DNA: TGTGCCAGCTCCCCGGGACAGGCCTCCTACGAGCAGTACGTC. Translation: CASSPGQASYEQYV.

J is TRBJ2-1 and V is TRBV27, with D hard to call. Germline lookup yields CDR1 MNHEY and CDR2 SMNVEV (reference sequence). V lost 6 bases and J 12 bases, leaving 15 bases between the germline ends. This CDR3 is 12 amino acids long. The CDR3 sequence: CASSLGSNMQFF. The CDR3 DNA reads TGTGCCAGCAGCCTCGGGTCTAATATGCAGTTCTTC.

The V call is TRBV30, the J call TRBJ1-4; D not certain. The V end lost 1 base, the J end lost 2 bases, and 8 bases lay between the germline ends. The CDR3 extends over 14 amino acids. Germline values: CDR1 GTSNPN, CDR2 SVGIG (reference sequence). The CDR3 loop is CAWSALGTNEKLFF. The CDR3 DNA reads as TGTGCCTGGAGTGCCCTCGGGACTAATGAAAAACTGTTTTTT.

This rearrangement joins TRBV11-2 to TRBJ1-1; perhaps TRBD1 as D (5 bases). Per the germline V gene, CDR1 is SGHAT and CDR2 is FQNNGV. The CDR3 extends over 15 amino acids. Trimming cost V 5 bases and J 0 bases, with 13 bases left between them. The CDR3 nucleotides are TGTGCCAGCAGCAAGTACAGGACAATGAACACTGAAGCTTTCTTT. It codes for CASSKYRTMNTEAFF.

The CDR3 DNA reads TGTGCCAGCAGCGGGTACTTCGGGGAGCTGTTTTTT. This translates into CASSGYFGELFF. The V and J genes are TRBV9 and TRBJ2-2; no definite D call. Trimming took 3 bases from V and 7 from J, leaving 7 bases between them. The CDR3 totals 12 residues. The germline V gene encodes CDR1 SGDLS and CDR2 YYNGEE.

This clone was counted between two and nine times. The CDR3 bases are TGTGCCAGCAGTGAGGCGAGGCCCGTCTACAATGAGCAGTTCTTC. It specifies CASSEARPVYNEQFF. The chain recombines TRBV6-1 with TRBJ2-1; D not certain. The V gene lost 3 bases and the J gene lost 3 bases, with 12 bases spanning the gap. This CDR3 is built from 15 residues. The V gene's germline CDR1 is MNHNS and CDR2 SASEGT.

The chain carries TRBV5-4 and TRBJ2-2; TRBD2 agrees at 8 bases. Germline V CDR1 and CDR2: SGHNT, YYREEE (reference sequence). V lost 4 bases, J lost 5 bases, and 7 bases stayed unmatched. The CDR3 has 15 amino acids. The CDR3 spells CASSPGLVSTGELFF. CDR3 coding DNA: TGTGCCAGCAGCCCGGGACTAGTCAGTACCGGGGAGCTGTTTTTT.

The CDR3 DNA reads TGTGCCAGCTCGAGACAGGGGCCCGTAAAAGGAGGCTACACCTTC. Translated: CASSRQGPVKGGYTF. The rearrangement joins TRBV5-4 to TRBJ1-2; 8 bases match TRBD1. V gave up 7 bases and J gave up 8 bases; unmatched junction bases: 16. Germline V gene lookup returns CDR1 SGHNT and CDR2 YYREEE (reference sequence). The CDR3 runs 15 residues. Using reference TRBV5-4 and TRBJ1-2 for the parts outside the CDR3, the full variable domain is ETGVTQSPTHLIKTRGQQVTLRCSSQSGHNTVSWYQQALGQGPQFIFQYYREEENGRGNFPPRFSGLQFPNYSSELNVNALELDDSALYLCASSRQGPVKGGYTFGSGTRLTVV.

This chain links TRBV27 with TRBJ1-5; 10 positions match TRBD1. The V segment lost 6 bases and the J segment 2 bases; nucleotides outside the gene matches: 4. The length of the CDR3 is 15 residues. Germline CDR1 reads MNHEY; CDR2 reads SMNVEV (reference sequence). CDR3 region: CASSWGTGGNQPQHF. Here the CDR3 DNA reads TGTGCCAGCAGCTGGGGGACAGGGGGCAATCAGCCCCAGCATTTT.

DNA of the CDR3: TGCGCCAGCAGCGTCGGGGGTCACACAGATACGCAGTATTTT. It encodes CASSVGGHTDTQYF. The chain joins TRBV5-1 to TRBJ2-3, with a tentative D call TRBD2 (6 bases). Trimming removed 4 bases from V and 2 bases from J, with 11 bases in between. The CDR3 loop spans 14 amino acids. Germline lookup yields CDR1 SGHRS and CDR2 YFSETQ. The whole variable domain, remainder taken from reference TRBV5-1 and TRBJ2-3, is KAGVTQTPRYLIKTRGQQVTLSCSPISGHRSVSWYQQTPGQGLQFLFEYFSETQRNKGNFPGRFSGRQFSNSRSEMNVSTLELGDSALYLCASSVGGHTDTQYFGPGTRLTVL.

V is TRBV11-3 and J is TRBJ2-3; weak D call: TRBD2 (5 bases). The CDR3 length is 15 residues. The V gene lost 3 bases and the J gene lost 6 bases, with 16 bases spanning the gap. Germline values: CDR1 SGHNT, CDR2 YENEEA. The CDR3 bases are TGTGCCAGCAGCTTTCCAGGCCCGACGGGGGATACGCAGTATTTT. It is translated as CASSFPGPTGDTQYF.

Here the CDR3 DNA reads TGTGCCATCAGTGCCTCTAGCGGGGGGGAAGGGCAGTACTTC. Its translation is CAISASSGGEGQYF. This chain joins TRBV10-3 and TRBJ2-7; 12 bases line up with TRBD2. Germline lookup yields CDR1 ENHRY and CDR2 SYGVKD. The CDR3 has 14 residues. The ends lost 4 bases at V and 9 bases at J; junction bases unmatched: 7.

The chain recombines TRBV7-8 with TRBJ1-2; 7 nucleotides agree with TRBD1. After removal of 6 bases from V and 4 bases from J, the junction contained 11 bases not matched to a gene. Germline-derived CDR1 and CDR2 are SGHVS and FQNEAQ. The CDR3 spans 15 residues. The CDR3 sequence: CASSKERGRIYGYTF. The CDR3 DNA reads TGTGCCAGCAGTAAGGAAAGGGGGCGCATCTATGGCTACACCTTC.

The chain recombines TRBV30 with TRBJ1-1; unclear D gene. Germline V CDR1 and CDR2: GTSNPN, SVGIG (reference sequence). The CDR3 extends over 13 amino acids. The ends were cut back, 0 bases at V and 2 bases at J, with 7 bases in the middle. CDR3 bases: TGTGCCTGGAGTGTAACCAGTAACACTGAAGCTTTCTTT. Translation gives CAWSVTSNTEAFF.

J is TRBJ2-7 and V is TRBV29-1, with 7 bases matching TRBD2. V lost 1 base, J lost 5 bases, and 8 bases stayed unmatched. The length of the CDR3 is 14 residues. Germline V CDR1 and CDR2: SQVTM, ANQGSEA. The CDR3 is CSVEGWGGRHEQYV. CDR3 nucleotides: TGCAGCGTTGAAGGGTGGGGCGGGAGACACGAGCAGTACGTC.

This chain uses TRBV2 with TRBJ1-5, with D possibly being TRBD1 (6 bases). The germline V gene has CDR1 SNHLY and CDR2 FYNNEI. Trimming left V 9 bases short and J 0 bases short, with 21 bases between. CDR3 length equals 17 residues. The CDR3 DNA sequence: TGTGCCAGGCCGAATTTCAGGGGTTTCTATAGCAATCAGCCCCAGCATTTT. Amino acid sequence: CARPNFRGFYSNQPQHF.

This clone was detected a few times. The rearrangement uses TRBV30 and TRBJ2-5, with 8 bases that match TRBD1. J was trimmed by 5 bases and V by 0 bases; bases with no gene match: 8. The CDR3 runs to 15 residues. Per the germline V gene, CDR1 is GTSNPN and CDR2 is SVGIG (reference sequence). The CDR3 DNA reads TGTGCCTGGAGTGTACTGGACAGGGTTGGCGAGACCCAGTACTTC. This encodes CAWSVLDRVGETQYF.